This T cell receptor beta chain is drawn from a study of cytomegalovirus exposure and HLA in healthy donors. CDR1 is LNHDA, CDR2 SQIVND, per germline (reference sequence). Trimming removed 3 bases at V and 0 bases at J, with 14 bases between. This CDR3 is 16 amino acids long. The PCR employed 60 Vbeta primers together with 13 Jbeta primers. Only in-frame clones appear in the TCRdb table, and some are missing; sequencing was by immunoSEQ multiplex PCR. The sample carries under 150,000 clones, around 70% recorded once. The origin of this receptor is a woman aged 60-75 years in good health and CMV-seropositive. The sample comprised PBMCs. V and J are TRBV19 and TRBJ1-2; D is unresolved. This CDR3 is CASSMEEGLANYGYTF. CDR3 coding DNA: TGTGCCAGTAGTATGGAAGAGGGCTTAGCTAACTATGGCTACACCTTC. Full variable domain (remainder filled in from reference TRBV19 and TRBJ1-2): DGGITQSPKYLFRKEGQNVTLSCEQNLNHDAMYWYRQDPGQGLRLIYYSQIVNDFQKGDIAEGYSVSREKKESFPLTVTSAQKNPTAFYLCASSMEEGLANYGYTFGSGTRLTVV.